These 16 T cell receptor beta chains were sequenced from one sample in a study of CD8+CD57+ T cells in acquired aplastic anemia. Sequencing was done on patients that had shown CD8+CD57+ cell expansion by flow cytometry. Genomic DNA templated the TCR beta VDJ and CDR3 profiling. TCRdb itself ran the reads through MiXCR, one entry per CDR3 protein. In the table there are some 170,000 distinct CDR3 sequences, around half of which are singletons. The sequencing sample was made of sorted CD4+, CD8+, or CD8+CD57+ T cells (not recorded which) from PBMCs. The receptors were sampled from a human donor with aplastic anemia.

CDR3 amino acids: CASSRDRSSGANVLTF. CDR3 DNA sequence: TGTGCCAGTAGTAGGGACAGAAGCTCTGGGGCCAACGTCCTGACTTTC. The chain joins TRBV19 to TRBJ2-6; 7 positions match TRBD1. Losses at the gene ends were 4 bases for V and 0 bases for J; bases not matched to a gene: 3. CDR3 size: 16 residues. Germline CDR1 LNHDA, CDR2 SQIVND (reference sequence).

On this clonotype itself: This may arise from a read error, as a much more abundant clone is one base away. The rearrangement links TRBV5-6 to TRBJ2-2; D is perhaps TRBD2 (5 bases). CDR1 and CDR2 (germline): SGHDT, YYEEEE. The CDR3 has 12 residues. The CDR3: CASSLGTGEPFF. CDR3 in DNA: TGTGCCAGCAGCTTGGGAACCGGGGAGCCGTTTTTT.

With respect to this clonotype: Because it lacks the conserved phenylalanine or tryptophan at the end, this CDR3 is likely a read error. The genes are TRBV6-2 or TRBV6-3 and TRBJ2-5; the D gene is possibly TRBD1 (6 bases). Germline lookup yields CDR1 MNHEY and CDR2 SVGEGT. This CDR3 contains 15 residues. Trimming pared 0 bases from V and 3 bases from J, leaving 11 bases between. CDR3 in amino acids: CASSYSRGSEETQYL. The CDR3 coding sequence is TGTGCCAGCAGTTACTCGAGGGGGTCGGAAGAGACCCAGTACCTC.

This sequence joins TRBV2 and TRBJ1-4, with TRBD1 identical over 10 bases. Germline CDR1 is SNHLY and CDR2 is FYNNEI. This CDR3 has 15 amino acids. V dropped 4 bases and J dropped 6; count of bases not matched to a gene: 5. The CDR3 DNA sequence: TGTGCCAGCAGTGGAGACAGGGGGCTTGATGAAAAACTGTTTTTT. This encodes CASSGDRGLDEKLFF.

The chain is built from TRBV2 and TRBJ2-1; tentative D call: TRBD1 (6 bases). CDR1 SNHLY and CDR2 FYNNEI come from the germline V gene. This CDR3 region has 15 residues. The V gene lost 8 bases and the J gene lost 2 bases, with 16 bases spanning the gap. In DNA form, the CDR3 reads TGTGCCAGCTCTCCCGGACAGTTGACCTACAATGAGCAGTTCTTC. It translates to CASSPGQLTYNEQFF.

At least ten counts were recorded for this clonotype. The chain uses TRBV12-3 or TRBV12-4 and TRBJ2-2; tentatively, D is TRBD1 or TRBD2 (5 bases each). The CDR3 covers 14 residues. Trimming cost V 3 bases and J 4 bases, with 9 bases left between them. The CDR3 region has the DNA TGTGCCAGCAGTTTTAATGGGGGCACCGGGGAGCTGTTTTTT. Translating it yields CASSFNGGTGELFF.

The V gene is TRBV19, the J gene TRBJ2-5; D gene ambiguous. This CDR3 region has 13 residues. Germline CDR1 is LNHDA and CDR2 is SQIVND (reference sequence). V lost 4 bases and J lost 4, with 10 bases in between. Here the CDR3 reads CASSNGDRETQYF. In DNA form, the CDR3 reads TGTGCCAGTAGTAATGGGGATCGAGAGACCCAGTACTTC.

In its sample, this clonotype was seen many times. The chain carries TRBV6-1 and TRBJ2-3; no definite D call. With 2 bases removed from V and 3 bases from J, the gap between germline ends came to 15 bases. Germline values: CDR1 MNHNS, CDR2 SASEGT. CDR3 length: 16 residues. CDR3 nucleotides: TGTGCCAGCAGTGAAAAACTACCCCTCAGGACAGATACGCAGTATTTT. Translation gives CASSEKLPLRTDTQYF.

V is TRBV2 and J is TRBJ1-2; no clear D gene. Trimming took off 3 bases at V and 4 bases at J, with 12 bases between the two ends. Per the germline V gene, CDR1 is SNHLY and CDR2 is FYNNEI. The CDR3 sequence is 14 residues long. The CDR3 coding sequence is TGTGCCAGCAGTGATCGGTGGCAGATCTATGGCTACACCTTC. Translation gives CASSDRWQIYGYTF.

The sample holds one count of this clonotype. V is TRBV7-3 and J is TRBJ2-1; D is undetermined. V shed 4 bases and J shed 1 base, with 8 bases lying between them. The germline gives CDR1 SGHTA, CDR2 FQGTGA. The CDR3 spans 14 residues. The CDR3 loop is CASSSGRSYNEQFF. CDR3 bases: TGTGCCAGCAGCTCGGGTAGATCCTACAATGAGCAGTTCTTC.

In its sample, this clonotype was seen a few times. This rearrangement joins TRBV7-6 to TRBJ2-7; maybe TRBD1 (7 bases). The ends were cut back, 5 bases at V and 6 bases at J, with 17 bases in the middle. The CDR3 runs to 14 residues. Germline V gene lookup returns CDR1 SGHVS and CDR2 FNYEAQ. The CDR3 spells CASSPQGGGVEQYF. DNA of the CDR3: TGTGCCAGCAGCCCCCAGGGGGGTGGGGTCGAGCAGTACTTC.

This clonotype occurred many times. The chain couples TRBV6-6 to TRBJ1-1; tentatively, D is TRBD1 (5 bases). This CDR3 contains 14 residues. Trimming shortened V by 6 bases and J by 1 base, and 12 bases separated the two germline ends. In germline, CDR1 is MNHNY, CDR2 SVGAGI (reference sequence). The CDR3: CASRDWGGNTEAFF. The CDR3 DNA reads as TGTGCCAGCAGAGACTGGGGGGGGAACACTGAAGCTTTCTTT.

In this sample, this clonotype turned up a few times. The V and J genes are TRBV10-3 and TRBJ1-2; D is possibly TRBD1 (6 bases). The germline CDR1 and CDR2 sequences are ENHRY and SYGVKD. This CDR3 comprises 18 residues. V was cut by 4 bases and J by 1 base, with 22 bases left in between. CDR3 sequence (DNA): TGTGCCATCAGTGCGATACAGAGGACAGAGCAAAGTAACTATGGCTACACCTTC. Amino acids: CAISAIQRTEQSNYGYTF.

This clonotype was seen only a few times. The chain combines TRBV10-2 with TRBJ1-5, with TRBD1 identical over 10 bases. Germline values: CDR1 WSHSY, CDR2 SAAADI. The V and J ends lost 4 bases and 7 bases, in that order; junction bases with no gene match: 4. The CDR3 is made up of 14 amino acids. The CDR3 DNA follows: TGCGCCAGCAGTGTGACAGGGGGCCAGCAGCCCCAGCATTTT. This sequence encodes CASSVTGGQQPQHF.

This clonotype was seen ten or more times. The chain recombines TRBV29-1 with TRBJ1-5, with 8 bases aligning to TRBD1. Germline values: CDR1 SQVTM, CDR2 ANQGSEA. V lost 7 bases, J lost 2 bases, and 4 bases stayed unmatched. The CDR3 is 13 residues long. CDR3: CSATGVGNQPQHF. CDR3 sequence (DNA): TGCAGCGCGACAGGGGTAGGCAATCAGCCCCAGCATTTT.

The sample holds many counts of this clonotype. The V call is TRBV7-2, the J call TRBJ1-1, with D hard to call. This CDR3 comprises 13 residues. The germline V gene encodes CDR1 SGHTA and CDR2 FQGNSA. Trimming took off 4 bases at V and 2 bases at J, with 8 bases between the two ends. The CDR3 bases are TGTGCCAGCAGCTCACGGGTCAACACTGAAGCTTTCTTT. Translation gives CASSSRVNTEAFF.